These T cell receptor beta chains were read from a single sample in a study of CD8 T cells in Susac syndrome. A single record per CDR3 protein comes from TCRdb applying MiXCR to the immunoSEQ multiplex PCR reads. The sample includes around 300,000 distinct CDR3 sequences, about 89% of them seen just once. The sequencing input was CD8+ T cells from PBMCs. These TCRs come from a human donor with multiple sclerosis. The CDR3 runs from the conserved cysteine through the conserved F or W. A D gene is named only where the DNA matches it firmly. Some rows mark clone size as missing; the rest say once, few, many or name a class of expanded clone.

NA,TRBJ2-1,NA,TRBV7-9,CASSPSVSYNEQFF,TGTGCCAGCAGCCCCTCGGTCTCCTACAATGAGCAGTTCTTC
NA,TRBJ2-1,TRBD2,TRBV20-1,CSARGGLAGLYNEQFF,TGCAGTGCTCGGGGGGGACTAGCGGGCTTATACAATGAGCAGTTCTTC
NA,TRBJ2-2,TRBD2,TRBV19,CASSTEAGVAGELFF,TGTGCCAGTAGTACAGAAGCGGGAGTGGCCGGGGAGCTGTTTTTT
NA,TRBJ2-7,NA,TRBV30,CAWSVRRNPYEQYF,TGTGCCTGGAGTGTACGACGAAACCCCTACGAGCAGTACTTC
NA,TRBJ2-2,NA,TRBV27,CASSSHGTQNTGELFF,TGTGCCAGCAGTTCACACGGGACCCAGAACACCGGGGAGCTGTTTTTT
NA,TRBJ2-7,TRBD2,TRBV27,CASSDTSVTPFRLEQYF,TGTGCCAGCAGTGATACTAGCGTAACCCCTTTTCGTCTCGAGCAGTACTTC
NA,TRBJ1-1,TRBD1,TRBV30,CAWETGGRGEAFF,TGTGCCTGGGAAACAGGGGGCCGGGGTGAAGCTTTCTTT
NA,TRBJ2-7,NA,TRBV6-2/TRBV6-3,CASSYSWEQYF,TGTGCCAGCAGTTACTCTTGGGAGCAGTACTTC
NA,TRBJ1-4,NA,TRBV10-3,CAISESQGEAEKLFF,TGTGCCATCAGTGAGTCTCAGGGCGAGGCTGAAAAACTGTTTTTT
NA,TRBJ2-7,TRBD2,TRBV30,CAYSSGRYEQYF,TGTGCCTACTCTAGCGGGAGGTACGAGCAGTACTTC
NA,TRBJ2-5,NA,TRBV6-1,CASSPREVWPNQETQYF,TGTGCCAGCAGCCCCCGTGAGGTATGGCCCAATCAAGAGACCCAGTACTTC
NA,TRBJ2-7,NA,TRBV5-1,CASSHGLNYEQYF,TGCGCCAGCAGCCACGGACTTAACTACGAGCAGTACTTC
NA,TRBJ2-5,TRBD2,TRBV4-3,CASSPGGGVETQYF,TGCGCCAGCAGCCCGGGAGGCGGGGTAGAGACCCAGTACTTC
NA,TRBJ2-1,NA,TRBV5-1,CASSHGLYNEQFF,TGCGCCAGCAGCCATGGATTATACAATGAGCAGTTCTTC
NA,TRBJ1-2,TRBD1,TRBV27,CASTGPGQGAFGYTF,TGTGCCAGCACTGGTCCGGGACAGGGGGCTTTTGGCTACACCTTC
NA,TRBJ2-7,TRBD2,TRBV7-9,CASSPRTRAREQYF,TGTGCCAGCAGCCCCCGGACTAGGGCCCGGGAGCAGTACTTC
NA,TRBJ2-7,NA,TRBV27,CASSLSGRDEQYF,TGTGCCAGCAGTTTATCGGGGCGGGACGAGCAGTACTTC
NA,TRBJ2-1,TRBD1,TRBV3-1,CASSQPGTASYNEQFF,TGTGCCAGCAGCCAACCCGGGACAGCCTCCTACAATGAGCAGTTCTTC
NA,TRBJ2-3,TRBD2,TRBV14,CASSSGTSGSDTQYF,TGTGCCAGCAGCTCCGGGACTAGCGGCTCAGATACGCAGTATTTT
NA,TRBJ2-5,NA,TRBV5-6,CASSLAGLLAQETQYF,TGTGCCAGCAGCTTGGCCGGACTCCTTGCGCAAGAGACCCAGTACTTC
NA,TRBJ1-4,NA,TRBV20-1,CSARDLAGGWNEKLFF,TGCAGTGCTAGAGATTTGGCCGGGGGGTGGAATGAAAAACTGTTTTTT
once,TRBJ2-7,NA,TRBV30,CAWMGDTYEQYF,TGTGCCTGGATGGGGGATACCTACGAGCAGTACTTC
NA,TRBJ1-1,NA,TRBV7-9,CASSLSGDATEAFF,TGTGCCAGCAGCTTAAGTGGAGATGCCACTGAAGCTTTCTTT
NA,TRBJ1-6,NA,TRBV13,CASSYGPASSYNSPLHF,TGTGCCAGCAGCTACGGCCCTGCGAGCTCCTATAATTCACCCCTCCACTTT